This T cell receptor (beta chain) is drawn from a study of cytomegalovirus exposure and HLA in healthy donors. PCR was performed using 60 Vbeta and 13 Jbeta primers. The method was immunoSEQ multiplex PCR; TCRdb's version includes in-frame clones alone and lacks a portion of them. The profile shows approximately 90,000 clones, about 74% of them singletons. Study-wide results and limits: Per a later analysis, fewer than 20,000 TCR beta sequences showed association with HLA alleles at 0.05 false discovery rate.

A remark on this clone: Its antigen remains unidentified.

Germline assignment: CDR1 MNHEY and CDR2 SMNVEV (reference sequence). Trimming shortened V by 5 bases and J by 5 bases, and 21 bases separated the two germline ends. The CDR3 is 16 amino acids. This clonotype was obtained from a man aged 25 to 45 in good health and CMV-seronegative. This chain connects TRBV27 to TRBJ2-5; D may be TRBD2 (6 bases). The sequencing input was PBMCs. The CDR3 loop reads CASSKNLWEVRETQYF. Here the CDR3 DNA reads TGTGCCAGCAGTAAAAACCTGTGGGAGGTCCGGGAGACCCAGTACTTC.